The 21 T cell receptor beta chains in this list originate from one sample, sequenced in a study of blood T cell repertoires in COVID-19. Measured with immunoSEQ multiplex PCR; TCRdb has only the in-frame clones, and not every one. The sample has about 210,000 clones, about 81% seen once. The specimen sequenced was PBMCs or T cells enriched from blood (not recorded which). The receptors here all came from a man aged 40-49 years who had recovered from COVID-19.

The rearrangement links TRBV12-3 or TRBV12-4 to TRBJ1-5; 7 bases match TRBD1. J lost 6 bases, V lost 10 bases, and 9 bases had no gene match. This CDR3 spans 13 amino acids. CDR3 region: CATQGVGGQPQHF. CDR3 sequence (DNA): TGTGCCACCCAGGGGGTAGGTGGTCAGCCCCAGCATTTT.

The rearrangement links TRBV7-8 to TRBJ1-1, with 10 bases lining up with TRBD1. Germline V gene data show CDR1 as SGHVS and CDR2 as FQNEAQ. The CDR3 is 13 amino acids. V gave up 2 bases and J gave up 7 bases; unmatched junction bases: 1. Here the CDR3 reads CASSLRDRGEAFF. CDR3 sequence (DNA): TGTGCCAGCAGCTTACGGGACAGGGGTGAAGCTTTCTTT.

This clone has just one count. The V call is TRBV5-1, the J call TRBJ2-1; TRBD2 matches 12 bases. Germline lookup yields CDR1 SGHRS and CDR2 YFSETQ. The V gene end was trimmed by 5 bases and the J gene end by 1 base; junction bases not matched to a gene: 7. This CDR3 comprises 17 residues. CDR3 sequence (DNA): TGCGCCAGCAGGACTAGCGGGGGAATTGGGTCCTACAATGAGCAGTTCTTC. Translating gives CASRTSGGIGSYNEQFF.

The V gene is TRBV5-3, the J gene TRBJ1-6; no definite D call. TRBV5-3 is classed as an ORF, of uncertain function. Trimming removed 0 bases at V and 8 bases at J, with 9 bases between. The CDR3 consists of 14 residues. This CDR3 reads CARSLGELDSPLHF. CDR3 in DNA: TGTGCCAGAAGCTTGGGGGAGTTGGATTCACCCCTCCACTTT.

V and J are TRBV6-1 and TRBJ2-7; possibly TRBD1 for D (5 bases). Germline V lookup: CDR1 MNHNS, CDR2 SASEGT. The CDR3 totals 11 residues. The V and J ends lost 6 bases and 5 bases respectively, with 8 bases between them. CDR3 in amino acids: CASSPRDEQYF. The DNA of the CDR3 is TGTGCCAGCAGCCCCAGGGACGAGCAGTACTTC.

The V gene is TRBV2, the J gene TRBJ2-2, with D uncertain. The CDR3 has 11 amino acids. Between the trimmed V and J ends, which lost 7 bases and 6 bases, there was a span of 6 bases. CDR1 and CDR2 from the germline V gene are SNHLY and FYNNEI. The CDR3 sequence is CASNGAGELFF. CDR3 sequence (DNA): TGTGCCAGCAATGGAGCCGGGGAGCTGTTTTTT.

The table lists this clone with a count of one. The rearrangement links TRBV18 to TRBJ1-3, with 7 bases lining up with TRBD1. CDR1 and CDR2 (germline): KGHSH, LQKENI. V shed 2 bases and J 10 bases; nucleotides not matched to a gene: 8. The CDR3 has 14 residues. CDR3 DNA: TGTGCCAGCTCACCAATCGGGGGACAGACTACCATATATTTT. Protein sequence: CASSPIGGQTTIYF.

This rearrangement joins TRBV24-1 to TRBJ2-1; 9 nucleotides match TRBD2. From germline, CDR1 is KGHDR and CDR2 SFDVKD. The CDR3 is made up of 13 amino acids. Unmatched junction bases numbered 7, after V lost 3 bases and J lost 14 bases. Here the CDR3 DNA reads TGTGCCACCAGTGATGGGGCGGGAGGGACGGAGTTCTTC. The encoded protein is CATSDGAGGTEFF.

The rearrangement joins TRBV7-6 to TRBJ2-2; 9 bases map to TRBD2. This CDR3 region has 17 residues. J lost 5 bases, V lost 3 bases, and 10 bases had no gene match. CDR1 SGHVS and CDR2 FNYEAQ come from the germline V gene. This chain's CDR3 is CASSFGLAGGRTGELFF. The CDR3 nucleotides read TGTGCCAGCAGCTTTGGACTCGCGGGGGGGAGGACCGGGGAGCTGTTTTTT.

The chain carries TRBV13 and TRBJ2-1; the D gene is possibly TRBD1 (6 bases). V lost 5 bases and J lost 2, with 7 bases in between. The CDR3 spans 13 residues. The germline V gene has CDR1 PRHDT and CDR2 FYEKMQ (reference sequence). The CDR3 region has the DNA TGTGCCAGCAGCCAGGGGACCTACAATGAGCAGTTCTTC. This translates into CASSQGTYNEQFF.

The chain couples TRBV5-5 to TRBJ1-5; 7 nucleotides line up with TRBD1. Germline-derived CDR1 and CDR2 are SGHKS and YYEKEE (reference sequence). There are 17 residues in the CDR3. The junction had 7 bases not matched to a gene; V was cut back by 0 bases and J by 1 base. CDR3 sequence (DNA): TGTGCCAGCAGCTTGGATGAGGGGGCAGTGAGCAATCAGCCCCAGCATTTT. As protein: CASSLDEGAVSNQPQHF. Looking up the rest from reference TRBV5-5 and TRBJ1-5 gives the full variable domain: DAGVTQSPTHLIKTRGQQVTLRCSPISGHKSVSWYQQVLGQGPQFIFQYYEKEERGRGNFPDRFSARQFPNYSSELNVNALLLGDSALYLCASSLDEGAVSNQPQHFGDGTRLSIL.

This clone came up a few times. V and J are TRBV5-1 and TRBJ1-3; TRBD1 is a possible D gene (5 bases). Germline CDR1 SGHRS, CDR2 YFSETQ. The length of the CDR3 is 17 residues. V lost 2 bases and J lost 6, with 21 bases in between. CDR3 nucleotides: TGCGCCAGCAGCTTACTTGTTTCCGGGGGACGAGAAAACACCATATATTTT. Residues: CASSLLVSGGRENTIYF.

This CDR3 is CAWTGLTGELFF. As DNA, the CDR3 is TGTGCCTGGACTGGCCTCACCGGGGAGCTGTTTTTT. The J gene is TRBJ2-2, the V gene TRBV30; D gene uncertain. Per the germline V gene, CDR1 is GTSNPN and CDR2 is SVGIG (reference sequence). The CDR3 is 12 residues long. The V and J ends lost 4 bases and 4 bases respectively, with 7 bases between them.

V gene TRBV12-5 combines with J gene TRBJ1-1, with D tentatively TRBD1 (5 bases). Germline loops: CDR1 LGHNT, CDR2 FRNRAP. The CDR3 runs 15 residues. The V end was cut by 7 bases, the J end by 3 bases, with 18 bases between. CDR3 sequence reads: CASATPQGADTEAFF. CDR3 bases: TGTGCTAGTGCCACCCCACAAGGGGCCGACACTGAAGCTTTCTTT.

The count of this clone is one. The V gene is TRBV24-1, the J gene TRBJ2-3; no clear D. This CDR3 comprises 13 residues. The germline gives CDR1 KGHDR, CDR2 SFDVKD. Trimming took 4 bases from V and 5 from J, leaving 9 bases between them. CDR3 protein: CATSEYRKDTQYF. The CDR3 DNA reads TGTGCCACCAGTGAGTACAGAAAAGATACGCAGTATTTT.

This clone was detected only a few times. The rearrangement joins TRBV7-2 to TRBJ1-5; 8 bases agree with TRBD1. The CDR3 is 15 residues long. V lost 5 bases, J lost 5 bases, and 8 bases stayed unmatched. CDR1 and CDR2 (germline): SGHTA, FQGNSA. CDR3 in amino acids: CASSRWTGSDQPQHF. The CDR3 coding sequence is TGTGCCAGCAGCCGCTGGACAGGGTCAGATCAGCCCCAGCATTTT.

The CDR3 spells CASSEARGSQPQHF. CDR3 DNA: TGTGCCAGCAGTGAAGCACGGGGTTCGCAGCCCCAGCATTTT. The rearrangement uses TRBV2 and TRBJ1-5; no reliable D call. CDR3 size: 14 residues. CDR1 is SNHLY, CDR2 FYNNEI, per germline. V lost 0 bases and J 7 bases, leaving 10 bases between the germline ends.

The gene calls are TRBV6-1 and TRBJ2-7, with 7 bases aligning to TRBD2. V lost 3 bases and J lost 3; bases outside the gene matches: 2. In germline, CDR1 is MNHNS, CDR2 SASEGT. CDR3 length: 13 residues. In DNA form, the CDR3 reads TGTGCCAGCAGTGAGGGACTACACTACGAGCAGTACTTC. This encodes CASSEGLHYEQYF.

Only one count was recorded for this clone. The chain recombines TRBV21-1 with TRBJ2-2; whether TRBD1, the table's D call, matches the DNA was not checked. TRBV21-1 is deemed a pseudogene. The CDR3 covers 15 residues. DNA for the CDR3: TGTGCCAGCAGCAAAGAGGGGTCAGGGGGCCACGAGCTGTTTTTT. Protein: CASSKEGSGGHELFF.

The J gene is TRBJ2-7, the V gene TRBV5-6; 8 bases are a match to TRBD1. Germline V gene lookup returns CDR1 SGHDT and CDR2 YYEEEE. The CDR3 loop spans 14 amino acids. With V trimmed by 1 base and J by 3 bases, 3 bases remained unmatched. The CDR3 loop reads CASSLRTGSYEQYF. In DNA form, the CDR3 reads TGTGCCAGCAGCTTGAGGACAGGGAGCTACGAGCAGTACTTC.

This chain uses TRBV7-8 with TRBJ1-1; 7 bases map to TRBD1. Looked up from germline, CDR1 is SGHVS and CDR2 is FQNEAQ. Trimming took 7 bases from V and 3 from J; bases not matched to a gene: 5. The CDR3 contains 13 residues. CDR3 protein: CASNRGGDTEAFF. DNA of the CDR3: TGTGCCAGCAACCGAGGGGGCGACACTGAAGCTTTCTTT.